The clone carrying this TCR beta chain was seen a single time. Authors' analysis steps: ImmunoSEQ only sent back junction sequences with no quality scores, so filtering was done differently. Profiled with immunoSEQ multiplex PCR; TCRdb holds only in-frame clones, not every one. That table supplies the V and J calls and clone size; D and trimming were determined from the DNA. The sample carries approximately 980,000 clones, over 75% recorded once. The record originates from a study of shared clonotypes between healthy human individuals. Deletions cut 5 bases from V and 2 bases from J, with 12 bases between. There are 14 residues in the CDR3. Germline CDR1 MGHDK, CDR2 SYGVNS.

This sequence joins TRBV25-1 and TRBJ2-5; D may correspond to TRBD1 or TRBD2 (6 bases each). Specimen: memory CD4+ T cells sorted from blood. The subset: CD45RA-negative fraction. This TCR was sampled from a young man in good health. The CDR3 DNA follows: TGTGCCAGCAGTATCGGGGGCGGGCAAGAGACCCAGTACTTC. Its translation is CASSIGGGQETQYF.